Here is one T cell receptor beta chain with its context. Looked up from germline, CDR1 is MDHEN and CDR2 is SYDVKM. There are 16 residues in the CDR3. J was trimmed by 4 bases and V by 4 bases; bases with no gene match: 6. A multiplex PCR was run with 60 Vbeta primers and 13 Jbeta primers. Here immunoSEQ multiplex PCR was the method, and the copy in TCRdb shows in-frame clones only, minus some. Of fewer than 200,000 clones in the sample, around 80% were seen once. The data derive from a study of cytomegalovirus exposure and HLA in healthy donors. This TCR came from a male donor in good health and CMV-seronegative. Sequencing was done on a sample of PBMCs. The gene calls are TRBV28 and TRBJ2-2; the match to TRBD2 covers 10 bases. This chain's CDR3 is CASSSPTSGTTGELFF. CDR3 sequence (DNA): TGTGCCAGCAGTTCTCCAACTAGCGGGACCACCGGGGAGCTGTTTTTT. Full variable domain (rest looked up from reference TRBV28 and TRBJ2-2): DVKVTQSSRYLVKRTGEKVFLECVQDMDHENMFWYRQDPGLGLRLIYFSYDVKMKEKGDIPEGYSVSREKKERFSLILESASTNQTSMYLCASSSPTSGTTGELFFGEGSRLTVL.